These 17 T cell receptor beta chains originate from one sample sequenced in a study of beta chain features in type 1 diabetes. Expressed TCRB transcripts were sequenced after all isolated RNA was converted to cDNA. TCRdb's copy holds only in-frame clones and misses some; the assay was immunoSEQ multiplex PCR. The data hold around 240,000 clones, with 68% observed a single time. The sample comprised naive CD4+ T cells from blood. The receptors come from a man aged 25 to 40 in good health.

The gene calls are TRBV7-2 and TRBJ2-7, with D possibly being TRBD1 (5 bases). The CDR3 loop spans 15 amino acids. Between the trimmed V and J ends, which lost 7 bases and 7 bases, there was a span of 23 bases. Per the germline V gene, CDR1 is SGHTA and CDR2 is FQGNSA. CDR3 DNA sequence: TGTGCCAGCAAAATCGCCGAGACGGCCGCAGGGGAGCAGTACTTC. Residues: CASKIAETAAGEQYF.

This clone appeared a few times. The rearrangement links TRBV30 to TRBJ2-7; D not certain. Germline CDR1 is GTSNPN and CDR2 is SVGIG (reference sequence). V gave up 0 bases and J gave up 2 bases, with 8 bases separating them. This CDR3 region has 13 residues. The CDR3 loop is CAWSVMETYEQYF. In DNA form, the CDR3 reads TGTGCCTGGAGTGTAATGGAAACCTACGAGCAGTACTTC.

The table lists this clone with a few counts. This sample also contains other DNA sequences that code for the same CDR3. V and J are TRBV29-1 and TRBJ2-1; D not certain. Trimming removed 6 bases from V and 0 bases from J, with 9 bases in between. Germline V gives CDR1 SQVTM, CDR2 ANQGSEA. The CDR3 consists of 13 residues. Written as DNA, the CDR3 is TGCAGCGTGGCCTGGGGCTCCTACAATGAGCAGTTCTTC. Its translation is CSVAWGSYNEQFF.

The chain has TRBV7-9 and TRBJ2-1, with a possible D match to TRBD2 (5 bases). CDR1 and CDR2 (germline): SEHNR, FQNEAQ (reference sequence). The CDR3 length is 12 residues. V dropped 2 bases and J dropped 8 bases, with 7 bases sitting between them. The CDR3 DNA is TGTGCCAGCAGCTTAATCGGGGATGAGCAGTTCTTC. This encodes CASSLIGDEQFF.

This clone was found a few times. The V gene is TRBV29-1, the J gene TRBJ2-3; D unresolved. Trimming removed 6 bases at V and 3 bases at J, with 13 bases between. The CDR3 length is 13 residues. Germline CDR1 is SQVTM and CDR2 is ANQGSEA. The CDR3 here is CSVDLIGTDTQYF. For the CDR3, the DNA is TGCAGCGTGGACCTGATTGGAACAGATACGCAGTATTTT.

The rearrangement uses TRBV6-6 and TRBJ2-3; D ambiguous. Trimming cost V 2 bases and J 4 bases, with 4 bases left between them. CDR1 and CDR2 (germline): MNHNY, SVGAGI (reference sequence). This CDR3 has 12 amino acids. The CDR3 here is CASSYRADTQYF. The DNA for the CDR3 is TGTGCCAGCAGTTACAGGGCAGATACGCAGTATTTT.

The sample holds a few counts of this clone. The rearrangement links TRBV30 to TRBJ2-5; a weak D match, TRBD1 (6 bases). The CDR3 has 13 residues. Germline V gene sequence: CDR1 GTSNPN, CDR2 SVGIG (reference sequence). V lost 0 bases and J 4 bases, leaving 9 bases between the germline ends. The CDR3 region has the DNA TGTGCCTGGAGTGTCAAAGGGGGAGAGACCCAGTACTTC. As protein: CAWSVKGGETQYF.

This clone has a handful of counts. The V call is TRBV5-1, the J call TRBJ2-5, with D uncertain. V was shortened by 4 bases and J by 0 bases, with 1 base between the two germline ends. The germline V gene has CDR1 SGHRS and CDR2 YFSETQ. The CDR3 extends over 11 amino acids. For the CDR3, the DNA is TGCGCCAGCAGCGACCAAGAGACCCAGTACTTC. It is translated as CASSDQETQYF.

The chain links TRBV9 to TRBJ2-3; possibly TRBD1 for D (6 bases). The CDR3 covers 16 residues. Per the germline V gene, CDR1 is SGDLS and CDR2 is YYNGEE. The germline V and J ends were trimmed by 2 bases and 0 bases, with 13 bases remaining between them. This chain's CDR3 is CASSVGTSSSTDTQYF. The DNA of the CDR3 is TGTGCCAGCAGCGTGGGGACATCCTCTAGCACAGATACGCAGTATTTT.

The V and J genes are TRBV7-6 and TRBJ2-7; D is perhaps TRBD2 (6 bases). Per germline, CDR1 SGHVS and CDR2 FNYEAQ. CDR3 length: 14 amino acids. V dropped 1 base and J dropped 2 bases, with 9 bases sitting between them. CDR3 region: CASSLGGETYEQYF. The CDR3 DNA sequence: TGTGCCAGCAGCTTAGGGGGGGAGACCTACGAGCAGTACTTC. Full variable domain (rest looked up from reference TRBV7-6 and TRBJ2-7): GAGVSQSPRYKVTKRGQDVALRCDPISGHVSLYWYRQALGQGPEFLTYFNYEAQQDKSGLPNDRFSAERPEGSISTLTIQRTEQRDSAMYRCASSLGGETYEQYFGPGTRLTVT.

V usage is TRBV11-3 and J usage is TRBJ2-1; D is uncertain. Germline CDR1 is SGHNT and CDR2 is YENEEA. Trimming removed 1 base at V and 8 bases at J, with 6 bases between. The CDR3 sequence is 12 residues long. The CDR3 region has the DNA TGTGCCAGCAGCTTAGGAGTACATGAGCAGTTCTTC. It translates to CASSLGVHEQFF.

This clone was seen a single time. The rearrangement uses TRBV29-1 and TRBJ1-5, with 8 bases matching TRBD1. CDR1 and CDR2 from the germline V gene are SQVTM and ANQGSEA. The CDR3 contains 15 residues. V lost 6 bases, J lost 5 bases, and 12 bases stayed unmatched. CDR3: CSVAVGQGVYQPQHF. CDR3 sequence (DNA): TGCAGCGTCGCAGTTGGACAGGGTGTATATCAGCCCCAGCATTTT.

The chain has TRBV5-1 and TRBJ2-5; 7 bases agree with TRBD1. This CDR3 has 15 amino acids. The V and J ends lost 4 bases and 4 bases, in that order; junction bases with no gene match: 10. Germline CDR1 SGHRS, CDR2 YFSETQ. CDR3 DNA: TGCGCCAGCAGCCTAAGTCAGGCAGGGGGAGAGACCCAGTACTTC. Protein: CASSLSQAGGETQYF. The variable domain in full, with the rest retrieved from reference TRBV5-1 and TRBJ2-5, is KAGVTQTPRYLIKTRGQQVTLSCSPISGHRSVSWYQQTPGQGLQFLFEYFSETQRNKGNFPGRFSGRQFSNSRSEMNVSTLELGDSALYLCASSLSQAGGETQYFGPGTRLLVL.

CDR3 nucleotide sequence: TGTGCCAGTAAGAAGGCGATCACAGATACGCAGTATTTT. Amino acid sequence: CASKKAITDTQYF. The rearrangement uses TRBV2 and TRBJ2-3, with D hard to call. Germline CDR1 is SNHLY and CDR2 is FYNNEI. The V and J ends lost 9 bases and 2 bases respectively, with 12 bases between them. The CDR3 runs 13 residues.

The chain has TRBV2 and TRBJ1-2; D unresolved. CDR1 is SNHLY, CDR2 FYNNEI, per germline. This CDR3 has 14 residues. Trimming cost V 3 bases and J 2 bases, with 10 bases left between them. In DNA form, the CDR3 reads TGTGCCAGCAGTGACTGGGAGGGAAACTATGGCTACACCTTC. Translated, it gives CASSDWEGNYGYTF.

The chain has TRBV30 and TRBJ2-7, with no clear D. From germline, CDR1 is GTSNPN and CDR2 SVGIG (reference sequence). The CDR3 loop spans 12 amino acids. The V gene lost 0 bases and the J gene lost 2 bases, with 5 bases spanning the gap. CDR3 DNA sequence: TGTGCCTGGAGTGTAGGCACCTACGAGCAGTACTTC. It yields the protein CAWSVGTYEQYF.

The chain is built from TRBV28 and TRBJ2-7; D gene uncertain. The V end was cut by 3 bases, the J end by 0 bases, with 9 bases between. Per the germline V gene, CDR1 is MDHEN and CDR2 is SYDVKM. CDR3 length equals 14 residues. CDR3 protein: CASSFDPSSYEQYF. The DNA of the CDR3 is TGTGCCAGCAGTTTCGACCCGAGCTCCTACGAGCAGTACTTC.